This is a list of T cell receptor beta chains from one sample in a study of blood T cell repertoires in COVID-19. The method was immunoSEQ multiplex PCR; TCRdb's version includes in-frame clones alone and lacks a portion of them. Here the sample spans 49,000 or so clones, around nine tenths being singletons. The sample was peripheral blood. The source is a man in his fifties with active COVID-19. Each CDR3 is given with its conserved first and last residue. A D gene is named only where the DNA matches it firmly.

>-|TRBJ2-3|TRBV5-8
CASSLGQSFSTDTQYF
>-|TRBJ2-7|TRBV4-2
CASSLGQYEQYF
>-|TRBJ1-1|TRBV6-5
CASRKNQGITEAFF
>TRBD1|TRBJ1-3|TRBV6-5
CASRDRSSGNTIYF
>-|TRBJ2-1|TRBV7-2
CASSSQGGASTEQFF
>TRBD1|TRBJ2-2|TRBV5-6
CASKTGMANTGELFF
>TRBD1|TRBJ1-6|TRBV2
CASSDGTGASPLHF
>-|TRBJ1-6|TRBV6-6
CASTLGNSPLHF
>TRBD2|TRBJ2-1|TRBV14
CASSQEASGIQQFF
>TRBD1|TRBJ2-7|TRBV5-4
CASSLAGTGDYEQYF
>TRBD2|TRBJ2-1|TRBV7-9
CASSPRTSGENNEQFF
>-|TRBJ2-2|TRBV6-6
CASSPFSASNTGELFF
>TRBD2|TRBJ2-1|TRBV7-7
CASSLGTSSYNEQFF
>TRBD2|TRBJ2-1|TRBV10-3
CATAGTSGSGSYNEQFF
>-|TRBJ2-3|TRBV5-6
CASSLQQGTDTQYF
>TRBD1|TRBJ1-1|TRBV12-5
CAMPGQGGTEAFF
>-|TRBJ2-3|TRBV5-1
CASRSGEATTDTQYF
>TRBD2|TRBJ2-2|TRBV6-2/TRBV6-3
CASSISGEITGELFF
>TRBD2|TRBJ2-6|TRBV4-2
CASSQGTSGSSGANVLTF
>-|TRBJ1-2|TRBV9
CASSPPAGMGYTF
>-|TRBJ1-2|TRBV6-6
CASSTGSRGYTF
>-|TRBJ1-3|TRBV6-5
CASSYSQGSSGNTIYF
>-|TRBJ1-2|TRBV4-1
CASSQEKGGNYGYTF
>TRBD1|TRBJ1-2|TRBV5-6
CASSGQGNPNYGYTF
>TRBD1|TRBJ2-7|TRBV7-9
CASSLGDRGFSSYEQYF
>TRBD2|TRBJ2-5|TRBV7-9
CASSFRIAGEKETQYF
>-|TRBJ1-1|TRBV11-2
CASSRTGNTEAFF
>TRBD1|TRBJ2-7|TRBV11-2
CASSNRGYEQYF
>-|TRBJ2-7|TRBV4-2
CASSQGGGQVYEQYF
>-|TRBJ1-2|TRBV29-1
CSVGGGGYTF
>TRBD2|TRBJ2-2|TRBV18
CASSPPGSGGRITGELFF
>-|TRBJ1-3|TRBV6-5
CASSYSGVGNTIYF
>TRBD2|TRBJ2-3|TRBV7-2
CASQSGGAGDTQYF
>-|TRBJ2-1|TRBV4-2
CASSQDLQNIYNEQFF
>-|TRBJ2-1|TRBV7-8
CASSLSGLSYNEQFF